This entry lists 21 T cell receptor beta chains sequenced from one sample in a study of T cell responses to AZD1222 COVID-19 vaccine. TCRdb keeps only in-frame clones here, not all; method: immunoSEQ multiplex PCR. The repertoire consists of around 81,000 clones, with under 95% occurring once and the leading ten covering around 8%. The sequencing used peripheral blood, collected 28 days after the second AZD1222 dose. The receptors originated from an adult who received the AZD1222 COVID-19 vaccine.

This clone was counted once. The chain uses TRBV5-1 and TRBJ1-2; possible D gene TRBD1, 6 bases. Trimming left V 5 bases short and J 4 bases short, with 15 bases between. Germline values: CDR1 SGHRS, CDR2 YFSETQ. The CDR3 consists of 14 residues. The CDR3 sequence: CASSHETGVYGYTF. The CDR3 bases are TGCGCCAGCAGTCACGAGACAGGAGTCTATGGCTACACCTTC.

This clone showed up just once. V usage is TRBV21-1 and J usage is TRBJ1-3; TRBD1 is the table's D call and was not checked against the DNA. TRBV21-1 is flagged as a pseudogene. The CDR3 runs 13 residues. CDR3 in DNA: TGTGCCAGCAGCAACAGGGGGCTAAACACCATATATTTT. Translating gives CASSNRGLNTIYF.

This chain links TRBV24-1 with TRBJ2-2; 9 bases are shared with TRBD1. The V segment lost 1 base and the J segment 6 bases; nucleotides outside the gene matches: 5. CDR1 is KGHDR, CDR2 SFDVKD, per germline. CDR3 size: 16 residues. The CDR3 region is CATSDFGQGRAGELFF. The CDR3, as DNA: TGTGCCACCAGTGATTTCGGACAGGGGAGAGCCGGGGAGCTGTTTTTT.

The gene calls are TRBV19 and TRBJ1-5, with D possibly being TRBD1 (5 bases). Deletions cut 3 bases from V and 5 bases from J, with 11 bases between. The CDR3 sequence is 14 residues long. CDR1 is LNHDA, CDR2 SQIVND, per germline (reference sequence). CDR3 nucleotides: TGTGCCAGTAGTATCCCCGCAGGGTATCAGCCCCAGCATTTT. This gives the protein CASSIPAGYQPQHF.

The chain is built from TRBV30 and TRBJ2-3; the D is unclear. Germline V gene lookup returns CDR1 GTSNPN and CDR2 SVGIG (reference sequence). The length of the CDR3 is 12 residues. V lost 4 bases and J lost 2, with 7 bases in between. As DNA, the CDR3 is TGTGCCTGGACCCGGGCCACAGATACGCAGTATTTT. Protein sequence: CAWTRATDTQYF.

The rearrangement links TRBV11-2 to TRBJ2-5; tentatively, D is TRBD1 or TRBD2 (6 bases each). V was trimmed by 2 bases and J by 5 bases, leaving 12 bases between them. Germline V gives CDR1 SGHAT, CDR2 FQNNGV. The CDR3 consists of 14 residues. The CDR3: CASSLWGASETQYF. CDR3 DNA: TGTGCCAGCAGCTTATGGGGGGCTAGCGAGACCCAGTACTTC.

The V and J genes are TRBV5-4 and TRBJ2-3; 10 nucleotides agree with TRBD2. CDR3 size: 14 residues. V gave up 4 bases and J gave up 10 bases; unmatched junction bases: 9. CDR1 is SGHNT, CDR2 YYREEE, per germline (reference sequence). Here the CDR3 reads CASSLEPSGGAQYF. The CDR3 bases are TGTGCCAGCAGCCTGGAACCTAGCGGGGGAGCGCAGTATTTT.

The gene calls are TRBV19 and TRBJ2-7, with 10 nucleotides matching TRBD1. The CDR3 consists of 15 residues. Germline trimming cut 3 bases from V and 3 bases from J; bases unmatched to any gene: 5. In germline, CDR1 is LNHDA, CDR2 SQIVND (reference sequence). CDR3 amino acids: CASSIGGTGVYEQYF. The CDR3, as DNA: TGTGCCAGTAGTATTGGGGGGACAGGGGTCTACGAGCAGTACTTC.

The chain links TRBV3-1 (or the pseudogene TRBV3-2) to TRBJ2-5; D is undetermined. The CDR3 loop spans 14 amino acids. The germline V gene has CDR1 LGHDT and CDR2 YNNKEL (reference sequence). Trimming took off 2 bases at V and 5 bases at J, with 12 bases between the two ends. In DNA form, the CDR3 reads TGTGCCAGCAGCCAACGGTACAATGACGAGACCCAGTACTTC. It is translated as CASSQRYNDETQYF.

The chain carries TRBV7-8 and TRBJ1-2; D not certain. The CDR3 totals 15 residues. V lost 1 base and J 8 bases, leaving 17 bases between the germline ends. Looked up from germline, CDR1 is SGHVS and CDR2 is FQNEAQ. The CDR3 region has the DNA TGTGCCAGCAGCTTAGACCGCGGACCATCGGGGGGCTACACCTTC. It yields the protein CASSLDRGPSGGYTF.

V gene TRBV27 combines with J gene TRBJ1-5, with D maybe TRBD1 (6 bases). CDR1 and CDR2 (germline): MNHEY, SMNVEV (reference sequence). With 2 bases removed from V and 11 bases from J, the gap between germline ends came to 16 bases. The CDR3 consists of 14 residues. The DNA for the CDR3 is TGTGCCAGCAGTTTAGGGCAGGGGAATACGGCCCAGCATTTT. Its translation is CASSLGQGNTAQHF.

V usage is TRBV6-6 and J usage is TRBJ2-2; 7 bases align to TRBD1. V shed 5 bases, J shed 5 bases, and the junction held 14 bases outside the gene matches. Looked up from germline, CDR1 is MNHNY and CDR2 is SVGAGI (reference sequence). The CDR3 runs to 17 residues. CDR3 nucleotide sequence: TGTGCCAGCAGTCCTGGACACGGGACAGAGACAACCGGGGAGCTGTTTTTT. Protein product: CASSPGHGTETTGELFF.

The chain has TRBV19 and TRBJ1-4; D may be TRBD1 (5 bases). The CDR3 has 14 residues. With 8 bases removed from V and 0 bases from J, the gap between germline ends came to 10 bases. Germline V gene lookup returns CDR1 LNHDA and CDR2 SQIVND (reference sequence). Here the CDR3 reads CASATGSTNEKLFF. DNA of the CDR3: TGTGCCAGTGCAACAGGCTCAACTAATGAAAAACTGTTTTTT.

CDR3 in amino acids: CASSEYGEGFGYTF. CDR3 bases: TGTGCCAGCAGTGAGTATGGAGAGGGCTTTGGCTACACCTTC. The rearrangement links TRBV25-1 to TRBJ1-2, with D hard to call. The germline V gene has CDR1 MGHDK and CDR2 SYGVNS. V lost 3 bases to trimming and J lost 7 bases, with 15 bases between them. This CDR3 has 14 residues.

This chain connects TRBV5-1 to TRBJ2-7, with D unresolved. Germline V CDR1 and CDR2: SGHRS, YFSETQ. Trimming cost V 0 bases and J 5 bases, with 12 bases left between them. This CDR3 is built from 14 residues. Written as DNA, the CDR3 is TGCGCCAGCAGCTTGGGACAAAAAGGCGACGAGCAGTACTTC. This gives the protein CASSLGQKGDEQYF.

The CDR3 DNA sequence: TGTGCCAGTAGTATAGTGCCCAATCAGCCCCAGCATTTT. Residues: CASSIVPNQPQHF. This sequence joins TRBV19 and TRBJ1-5; D is undetermined. The germline V gene has CDR1 LNHDA and CDR2 SQIVND (reference sequence). V was trimmed by 1 base and J by 3 bases, leaving 4 bases between them. This CDR3 contains 13 residues.

This clone was counted a single time. The chain is built from TRBV30 and TRBJ2-1; D might be TRBD1 or TRBD2, each matching 5 bases. The CDR3 length is 13 residues. Germline V gives CDR1 GTSNPN, CDR2 SVGIG (reference sequence). V dropped 1 base and J dropped 12 bases, with 16 bases sitting between them. This CDR3 reads CAWSGTQLTGQFF. In DNA form, the CDR3 reads TGTGCCTGGAGTGGGACTCAGCTTACAGGGCAGTTCTTC. Full variable domain (rest looked up from reference TRBV30 and TRBJ2-1): SQTIHQWPATLVQPVGSPLSLECTVEGTSNPNLYWYRQAAGRGLQLLFYSVGIGQISSEVPQNLSASRPQDRQFILSSKKLLLSDSGFYLCAWSGTQLTGQFFGPGTRLTVL.

This clone was picked up a small number of times. V is TRBV5-6 and J is TRBJ1-2, with D hard to call. Per germline, CDR1 SGHDT and CDR2 YYEEEE. The V gene lost 5 bases and the J gene lost 5 bases, with 10 bases spanning the gap. The CDR3 runs 12 residues. The DNA of the CDR3 is TGTGCCAGCAGGGGAGAGGTATATGGCTACACCTTC. It encodes CASRGEVYGYTF.

V is TRBV30 and J is TRBJ1-5; 7 nucleotides agree with TRBD1. The CDR3 has 13 residues. J gave up 5 bases and V 3 bases, and 4 bases lay outside the gene matches. Germline lookup yields CDR1 GTSNPN and CDR2 SVGIG (reference sequence). For the CDR3, the DNA is TGTGCCTGGAGCAGGGGGGATCATCAGCCCCAGCATTTT. Its protein is CAWSRGDHQPQHF.

This sequence joins TRBV7-2 and TRBJ2-5; tentatively, D is TRBD1 (6 bases). Germline V gives CDR1 SGHTA, CDR2 FQGNSA. V shed 5 bases and J shed 2 bases, with 9 bases lying between them. CDR3 length: 13 residues. The CDR3 here is CASSPGQQETQYF. In nucleotides, the CDR3 is TGTGCCAGCAGCCCTGGACAGCAAGAGACCCAGTACTTC.

The V call is TRBV6-2 or TRBV6-3, the J call TRBJ1-1; perhaps TRBD1 as D (6 bases). This CDR3 has 12 amino acids. V lost 2 bases and J 7 bases, leaving 8 bases between the germline ends. Looked up from germline, CDR1 is MNHEY and CDR2 is SVGEGT. CDR3 DNA: TGTGCCAGCAGTTACCCGGACAGTGAAGCTTTCTTT. It encodes CASSYPDSEAFF.